Below, 31 T cell receptor beta chains from the same sample are listed, as sequenced in a study of PD-1 and CTLA-4 blockade in melanoma (dated by TCRdb to about 2021). Libraries came from the immunoSEQ multiplex PCR assay. TCRdb carries this immuneACCESS record with in-frame sequences only. Its versions omit some clonotypes, under half of them owing to an unresolved V gene in the studies checked, with the rest unexplained. For this sample the table gives fewer than 20,000 clones, of which around 70% were detected only once. The ten largest clones capture approximately 15% of the sample. Sample: CD8+ T cells from peripheral blood, taken before anti-PD-1 treatment. These receptor sequences come from a human donor with melanoma.

This clone was seen more than once but under ten times. The chain links TRBV30 to TRBJ1-2; 8 bases match TRBD1. The CDR3 has 16 residues. V lost 2 bases, J lost 0 bases, and 8 bases stayed unmatched. Germline V CDR1 and CDR2: GTSNPN, SVGIG (reference sequence). In nucleotides, the CDR3 is TGTGCCTGGAGTCGGGGACAGGTGACGGCTAACTATGGCTACACCTTC. Protein product: CAWSRGQVTANYGYTF.

Relative to its sample, this clone is medium-sized. The V and J genes are TRBV4-1 and TRBJ1-1; D ambiguous. The CDR3 is 14 residues long. V lost 2 bases, J lost 1 base, and 8 bases lay in between. Per germline, CDR1 MGHRA and CDR2 YSYEKL. The CDR3 DNA sequence: TGCGCCAGCAGCCAAAACCGGGGGAACACTGAAGCTTTCTTT. Its translation is CASSQNRGNTEAFF.

The genes are TRBV13 and TRBJ1-2; possibly TRBD1 for D (5 bases). Per germline, CDR1 PRHDT and CDR2 FYEKMQ (reference sequence). The CDR3 is made up of 15 amino acids. Trimming removed 4 bases from V and 6 bases from J, with 18 bases in between. The CDR3: CASSSRDGVRDGYTF. The DNA for the CDR3 is TGTGCCAGCAGCTCACGGGACGGGGTTCGTGATGGCTACACCTTC.

The V gene is TRBV20-1, the J gene TRBJ1-1, with D tentatively TRBD1 (6 bases). Germline V CDR1 and CDR2: DFQATT, SNEGSKA (reference sequence). The CDR3 has 14 amino acids. Trimming cost V 3 bases and J 0 bases, with 11 bases left between them. CDR3 sequence: CSASERQVNTEAFF. Written as DNA, the CDR3 is TGCAGTGCTAGTGAAAGACAGGTGAACACTGAAGCTTTCTTT.

V gene TRBV7-9 combines with J gene TRBJ1-2; D not resolved. The CDR3 extends over 14 amino acids. Deletions cut 3 bases from V and 6 bases from J, with 14 bases between. Germline V gives CDR1 SEHNR, CDR2 FQNEAQ (reference sequence). CDR3 residues: CASSFVPPEHGYTF. The CDR3 coding sequence is TGTGCCAGCAGCTTTGTACCCCCGGAGCATGGCTACACCTTC.

The chain employs TRBV15 and TRBJ2-2; D not resolved. Deletions cut 6 bases from V and 6 bases from J, with 14 bases between. CDR3 length equals 14 residues. Germline V lookup: CDR1 LNHNV, CDR2 YYDKDF (reference sequence). The CDR3 is CATRPNPLAGELFF. As DNA, the CDR3 is TGTGCCACCAGGCCGAACCCCCTTGCCGGGGAGCTGTTTTTT.

This clone was seen more than once but under ten times. The gene calls are TRBV7-9 and TRBJ2-1, with a tentative D call TRBD1 (6 bases). V dropped 4 bases and J dropped 2 bases, with 12 bases sitting between them. From germline, CDR1 is SEHNR and CDR2 FQNEAQ (reference sequence). The CDR3 loop spans 15 amino acids. CDR3 in amino acids: CASSYTGYPYNEQFF. DNA of the CDR3: TGTGCCAGCAGCTATACAGGGTACCCCTACAATGAGCAGTTCTTC.

The rearrangement joins TRBV29-1 to TRBJ2-1; perhaps TRBD2 as D (5 bases). V gave up 7 bases and J gave up 9 bases, with 16 bases separating them. This CDR3 has 12 amino acids. Per germline, CDR1 SQVTM and CDR2 ANQGSEA. The CDR3, as DNA: TGCAGCGCCTCGGACCCAGGAGGTGAGCAGTTCTTC. Translated, it gives CSASDPGGEQFF.

The V call is TRBV5-5, the J call TRBJ1-2, with D unclear. Looked up from germline, CDR1 is SGHKS and CDR2 is YYEKEE (reference sequence). This CDR3 has 13 amino acids. V dropped 0 bases and J dropped 10 bases, with 13 bases sitting between them. In DNA form, the CDR3 reads TGTGCCAGCAGCTTGGATCCCGCAACTGACTACACCTTC. Amino acids: CASSLDPATDYTF.

This clone appeared once. The rearrangement links TRBV20-1 to TRBJ1-2; tentative D call: TRBD1 (6 bases). The CDR3 contains 13 residues. Trimming took 3 bases from V and 4 from J, leaving 12 bases between them. Germline loops: CDR1 DFQATT, CDR2 SNEGSKA (reference sequence). CDR3 sequence (DNA): TGCAGTGCTAGTTTGGAGGGGGGCTATGGCTACACCTTC. As protein: CSASLEGGYGYTF.

V gene TRBV11-2 combines with J gene TRBJ1-1, with D unclear. Germline V gene sequence: CDR1 SGHAT, CDR2 FQNNGV. This CDR3 is 12 amino acids long. Deletions cut 8 bases from V and 1 base from J, with 8 bases between. The DNA for the CDR3 is TGTGCCAGCCGGGCAGAGAACACTGAAGCTTTCTTT. It specifies CASRAENTEAFF. The variable domain in full, completed from reference TRBV11-2 and TRBJ1-1, reads EAGVAQSPRYKIIEKRQSVAFWCNPISGHATLYWYQQILGQGPKLLIQFQNNGVVDDSQLPKDRFSAERLKGVDSTLKIQPAKLEDSAVYLCASRAENTEAFFGQGTRLTVV.

This sequence joins TRBV6-5 and TRBJ2-1; TRBD2 agrees at 7 bases. The CDR3 runs to 13 residues. Trimming removed 11 bases from V and 0 bases from J; junction bases left unmatched: 4. Germline values: CDR1 MNHEY, CDR2 SVGAGI. The CDR3 spells CASRTSSYNEQFF. Written as DNA, the CDR3 is TGTGCCTCGAGGACTAGCTCCTACAATGAGCAGTTCTTC.

J is TRBJ2-7 and V is TRBV5-1; 8 positions agree with TRBD1. Germline V gene data show CDR1 as SGHRS and CDR2 as YFSETQ. Losses at the gene ends were 2 bases for V and 1 base for J; bases not matched to a gene: 5. The CDR3 is 15 amino acids. The CDR3 coding sequence is TGCGCCAGCAGCTTACGACAGGGGCTATCCTACGAGCAGTACTTC. This codes for CASSLRQGLSYEQYF.

This clone is deemed medium-sized (0.01 to 0.1%). The chain is built from TRBV11-3 and TRBJ1-2; 7 bases map to TRBD1. The germline CDR1 and CDR2 sequences are SGHNT and YENEEA. CDR3 size: 13 residues. V shed 5 bases and J 3 bases; nucleotides not matched to a gene: 3. The CDR3 sequence is CASSETGHYGYTF. Here the CDR3 DNA reads TGTGCCAGCAGCGAGACAGGGCACTATGGCTACACCTTC.

The V gene is TRBV27, the J gene TRBJ1-5; tentatively, D is TRBD1 (5 bases). Germline-derived CDR1 and CDR2 are MNHEY and SMNVEV (reference sequence). Trimming pared 0 bases from V and 2 bases from J, leaving 11 bases between. The CDR3 totals 16 residues. CDR3 residues: CASSLSRGIGNQPQHF. CDR3 sequence (DNA): TGTGCCAGCAGTTTATCTCGGGGGATCGGCAATCAGCCCCAGCATTTT.

The CDR3 here is CASSYGNTIYF. As DNA, the CDR3 is TGTGCCAGTAGTTACGGAAACACCATATATTTT. This chain links TRBV19 with TRBJ1-3; D is uncertain. The V gene lost 5 bases and the J gene lost 4 bases, with 3 bases spanning the gap. Germline loops: CDR1 LNHDA, CDR2 SQIVND (reference sequence). This CDR3 spans 11 amino acids.

This clone was seen only a few times. The chain recombines TRBV5-6 with TRBJ2-7; D unresolved. V was pared by 4 bases and J by 9 bases, with 17 bases between. The CDR3 is 13 residues long. The germline CDR1 and CDR2 sequences are SGHDT and YYEEEE. CDR3 residues: CASSMGVGFAQYF. The CDR3 DNA reads as TGTGCCAGCAGCATGGGCGTAGGTTTCGCGCAGTACTTC.

The chain combines TRBV6-5 with TRBJ1-1, with D unclear. This CDR3 region has 15 residues. Germline-derived CDR1 and CDR2 are MNHEY and SVGAGI. V was pared by 6 bases and J by 3 bases, with 17 bases between. CDR3 in amino acids: CASRAPLLGDTEAFF. The DNA for the CDR3 is TGTGCCAGCAGAGCGCCCTTACTCGGGGACACTGAAGCTTTCTTT.

The chain employs TRBV6-5 and TRBJ1-2, with 7 positions matching TRBD1. Germline assignment: CDR1 MNHEY and CDR2 SVGAGI. The CDR3 loop spans 16 amino acids. V lost 0 bases to trimming and J lost 4 bases; unmatched junction nucleotides: 8. CDR3 region: CASSYSIGTEGYGYTF. The CDR3, as DNA: TGTGCCAGCAGTTACTCGATCGGGACAGAGGGCTATGGCTACACCTTC.

The chain uses TRBV7-9 and TRBJ2-1; possible D gene TRBD1, 5 bases. The V and J ends lost 3 bases and 4 bases respectively, with 13 bases between them. Germline CDR1 reads SEHNR; CDR2 reads FQNEAQ (reference sequence). The CDR3 is 15 residues long. CDR3 loop: CASSLLAGNYNEQFF. The CDR3, as DNA: TGTGCCAGCAGCTTGTTGGCAGGGAATTACAATGAGCAGTTCTTC.

The chain joins TRBV11-2 to TRBJ2-3, with a tentative D call TRBD2 (5 bases). The CDR3 sequence is 16 residues long. Germline CDR1 is SGHAT and CDR2 is FQNNGV. Trimming pared 5 bases from V and 8 bases from J, leaving 23 bases between. CDR3 sequence (DNA): TGTGCCAGCAGCCCCAACCTGGGAGTAGCCATCTTTACGCAGTATTTT. Its protein is CASSPNLGVAIFTQYF. The full variable domain, completed using reference TRBV11-2 and TRBJ2-3, is EAGVAQSPRYKIIEKRQSVAFWCNPISGHATLYWYQQILGQGPKLLIQFQNNGVVDDSQLPKDRFSAERLKGVDSTLKIQPAKLEDSAVYLCASSPNLGVAIFTQYFGPGTRLTVL.

The V gene is TRBV2, the J gene TRBJ1-4; D uncertain. Per germline, CDR1 SNHLY and CDR2 FYNNEI. The CDR3 is made up of 14 amino acids. V was trimmed by 8 bases and J by 5 bases, leaving 15 bases between them. CDR3: CASEHRSKNEKLFF. The CDR3 DNA reads TGTGCCAGCGAGCATAGGTCCAAAAATGAAAAACTGTTTTTT.

The chain combines TRBV11-2 with TRBJ2-2; maybe TRBD1 (6 bases). From germline, CDR1 is SGHAT and CDR2 FQNNGV. This CDR3 contains 11 residues. The V and J ends lost 5 bases and 8 bases respectively, with 6 bases between them. DNA of the CDR3: TGTGCCAGCAGCCAGGGGGGGGAGCTGTTTTTT. Residues: CASSQGGELFF.

The CDR3 reads CSVEDRGNYGYTF. Written as DNA, the CDR3 is TGCAGCGTTGAAGACAGGGGAAACTATGGCTACACCTTC. This chain uses TRBV29-1 with TRBJ1-2, with D maybe TRBD1 (6 bases). In germline, CDR1 is SQVTM, CDR2 ANQGSEA. V lost 0 bases and J lost 2, with 7 bases in between. This CDR3 region has 13 residues.

By its share, this clone is medium-sized. The CDR3 loop is CASSERVSGANVLTF. CDR3 coding DNA: TGTGCCAGCAGTGAAAGGGTCTCTGGGGCCAACGTCCTGACTTTC. This chain connects TRBV2 to TRBJ2-6; no reliable D call. The CDR3 contains 15 residues. Germline CDR1 reads SNHLY; CDR2 reads FYNNEI. Deletions cut 2 bases from V and 0 bases from J, with 5 bases between.

In its sample, this clone was seen once. The genes are TRBV27 and TRBJ2-6; possibly TRBD2 for D (5 bases). The CDR3 extends over 17 amino acids. Germline CDR1 MNHEY, CDR2 SMNVEV (reference sequence). Trimming removed 3 bases from V and 0 bases from J, with 12 bases in between. The CDR3 DNA sequence: TGTGCCAGCAGTTTCCTAGCATCACTCTCTGGGGCCAACGTCCTGACTTTC. Protein product: CASSFLASLSGANVLTF. Combining the CDR3 with reference TRBV27 and TRBJ2-6 gives the whole variable domain EAQVTQNPRYLITVTGKKLTVTCSQNMNHEYMSWYRQDPGLGLRQIYYSMNVEVTDKGDVPEGYKVSRKEKRNFPLILESPSPNQTSLYFCASSFLASLSGANVLTFGAGSRLTVL.

The chain combines TRBV6-5 with TRBJ1-6; 11 nucleotides match TRBD1. Germline CDR1 reads MNHEY; CDR2 reads SVGAGI. CDR3 length: 14 amino acids. The J segment lost 8 bases and the V segment lost 8 bases, leaving 5 bases of the junction unmatched. CDR3 amino acids: CASWDRGWDSPLHF. CDR3 nucleotides: TGTGCCAGCTGGGACAGGGGGTGGGATTCACCCCTCCACTTT.

This sequence joins TRBV27 and TRBJ2-6; no reliable D call. CDR3 length: 15 amino acids. Trimming took off 6 bases at V and 1 base at J, with 10 bases between the two ends. Germline values: CDR1 MNHEY, CDR2 SMNVEV (reference sequence). CDR3 protein: CASSPVGSGANVLTF. CDR3 bases: TGTGCCAGCAGCCCGGTAGGGTCTGGGGCCAACGTCCTGACTTTC. The complete variable domain, with remaining parts taken from reference TRBV27 and TRBJ2-6, reads EAQVTQNPRYLITVTGKKLTVTCSQNMNHEYMSWYRQDPGLGLRQIYYSMNVEVTDKGDVPEGYKVSRKEKRNFPLILESPSPNQTSLYFCASSPVGSGANVLTFGAGSRLTVL.

The V gene is TRBV6-1, the J gene TRBJ2-7; perhaps TRBD2 as D (6 bases). V lost 1 base and J 2 bases, leaving 12 bases between the germline ends. Germline V gene data show CDR1 as MNHNS and CDR2 as SASEGT. This CDR3 is 15 amino acids long. DNA of the CDR3: TGTGCCAGCAGTGAAGGGGGACTTTCCACCTACGAGCAGTACTTC. This codes for CASSEGGLSTYEQYF.

This chain uses TRBV5-1 with TRBJ1-2; weak D call: TRBD1 (5 bases). CDR3 length: 15 residues. CDR1 and CDR2 (germline): SGHRS, YFSETQ. V lost 2 bases to trimming and J lost 8 bases, with 19 bases between them. DNA of the CDR3: TGCGCCAGCAGCTTTGGGGGAGGTACAGCAGGAGGCTACACCTTC. Amino acid sequence: CASSFGGGTAGGYTF.

The V call is TRBV7-6, the J call TRBJ2-1, with D possibly being TRBD2 (6 bases). CDR3 length equals 15 residues. Trimming removed 5 bases at V and 6 bases at J, with 17 bases between. Looked up from germline, CDR1 is SGHVS and CDR2 is FNYEAQ. DNA for the CDR3: TGTGCCAGCAGCCCTCACGGGGGAGCAGCCAATGAGCAGTTCTTC. Translating it yields CASSPHGGAANEQFF.